Listed below are T cell receptor beta chains from one sample, sequenced in a study of blood T cells in healthy people across ages. MiXCR, applied by TCRdb to the 5' RACE reads, yields one record per CDR3 protein. The repertoire consists of fewer than 1.5 million distinct CDR3 sequences, with around 39% occurring once and the leading ten covering 7.9%. Source material: blood. These receptors all come from a woman younger than 35 in good health. Each CDR3 is given with its conserved first and last residue. Fields, in order: J gene, D gene, V gene, CDR3 length, clone size, CDR3 DNA, CDR3 protein. The D gene is left open where the match is weak. Rows may omit the clone size; those that give it use once, few, many or a size class.

j_call: TRBJ2-4; d_call: TRBD2; v_call: TRBV2; cdr3_length: 15; clone_size: .; cdr3_nt: TGTGCCAGCAGCCACACGGGGGGGCCCAACAATGAGCAGTACTTC; cdr3_aa: CASSHTGGPNNEQYF
j_call: TRBJ1-5; d_call: .; v_call: TRBV4-1; cdr3_length: 16; clone_size: few; cdr3_nt: TGCGCCAGCAGCCAAGTGCGGGGGGTGAGCAATCAGCCCCAGCATTTT; cdr3_aa: CASSQVRGVSNQPQHF
j_call: TRBJ2-2; d_call: .; v_call: TRBV2; cdr3_length: 14; clone_size: .; cdr3_nt: TGTGCCAGCAGTATATCAGGGGATGCCCGGGAGCTGTTTTTT; cdr3_aa: CASSISGDARELFF
j_call: TRBJ2-7; d_call: TRBD2; v_call: TRBV3-1; cdr3_length: 15; clone_size: .; cdr3_nt: TGTGCCAGCAGCCAAGATAGGCGGGGGGGCCACGAGCAGTACTTC; cdr3_aa: CASSQDRRGGHEQYF
j_call: TRBJ2-5; d_call: TRBD1; v_call: TRBV10-3; cdr3_length: 16; clone_size: .; cdr3_nt: TGTGCCATCAGTGACCGGGACAGGGAGTACCAAGAGACCCAGTACTTC; cdr3_aa: CAISDRDREYQETQYF
j_call: TRBJ2-6; d_call: .; v_call: TRBV29-1; cdr3_length: 14; clone_size: many; cdr3_nt: TGCAGCGCCCGGGACCCTTTCCGGGCCAACGTCCTGACTTTC; cdr3_aa: CSARDPFRANVLTF
j_call: TRBJ1-2; d_call: TRBD1; v_call: TRBV10-3; cdr3_length: 13; clone_size: few; cdr3_nt: TGTGCCATCAGTTCGGACAGGGGCTATGGCTACACCTTC; cdr3_aa: CAISSDRGYGYTF
j_call: TRBJ2-1; d_call: TRBD2; v_call: TRBV20-1; cdr3_length: 15; clone_size: .; cdr3_nt: TGCAGTGCTATAATGGGACTAGCGGGAGTCAATGAGCAGTTCTTC; cdr3_aa: CSAIMGLAGVNEQFF
j_call: TRBJ2-2; d_call: .; v_call: TRBV7-3; cdr3_length: 14; clone_size: .; cdr3_nt: TGTGCCAGCAGCTTAATTATGAACACCGGGGAGCTGTTTTTT; cdr3_aa: CASSLIMNTGELFF
j_call: TRBJ2-1; d_call: TRBD2; v_call: TRBV4-1; cdr3_length: 17; clone_size: .; cdr3_nt: TGCGCCAGCAGCCAAGCCCCGGGGCGGGAGAGCTACAATGAGCAGTTCTTC; cdr3_aa: CASSQAPGRESYNEQFF
j_call: TRBJ1-6; d_call: TRBD1; v_call: TRBV18; cdr3_length: 16; clone_size: .; cdr3_nt: TGTGCCAGCTCACCAGAACAGGGGGATTATAATTCACCCCTCCACTTT; cdr3_aa: CASSPEQGDYNSPLHF
j_call: TRBJ2-3; d_call: TRBD2; v_call: TRBV20-1; cdr3_length: 15; clone_size: .; cdr3_nt: TGCAGTGCTACCCTTCTAGCGGCCAACACAGATACGCAGTATTTT; cdr3_aa: CSATLLAANTDTQYF
j_call: TRBJ2-3; d_call: .; v_call: TRBV3-1; cdr3_length: 16; clone_size: .; cdr3_nt: TGTGCCAGCAGCCAAGATCGGGTACAGGTGGGAGATACGCAGTATTTT; cdr3_aa: CASSQDRVQVGDTQYF
j_call: TRBJ1-4; d_call: TRBD1; v_call: TRBV6-1; cdr3_length: 15; clone_size: once; cdr3_nt: TGTGCCAGCAGATGGACAGGGTCAACTAATGAAAAACTGTTTTTT; cdr3_aa: CASRWTGSTNEKLFF
j_call: TRBJ2-1; d_call: TRBD2; v_call: TRBV5-1; cdr3_length: 15; clone_size: few; cdr3_nt: TGCGCCAGCCTTGAGCGGGGAAGCTCCTACAATGAGCAGTTCTTC; cdr3_aa: CASLERGSSYNEQFF
j_call: TRBJ1-2; d_call: TRBD1; v_call: TRBV29-1; cdr3_length: 15; clone_size: few; cdr3_nt: TGCAGCGTTGGAGGACAGGGGTCGCAGTTCTATGGCTACACCTTC; cdr3_aa: CSVGGQGSQFYGYTF
j_call: TRBJ2-7; d_call: .; v_call: TRBV28; cdr3_length: 12; clone_size: .; cdr3_nt: TGTGCCGTGGGGACGCCGGCCTACGAGCAGTACTTC; cdr3_aa: CAVGTPAYEQYF